Listed here are 14 T cell receptor beta chains from one sample, sequenced in a study of blood T cell repertoires in COVID-19. Only in-frame clones appear in the TCRdb table, and some are missing; sequencing was by immunoSEQ multiplex PCR. The sample holds a few hundred thousand clones, about four fifths seen once. The sequenced sample was peripheral blood. The receptors originated from a woman younger than 35 with acute or convalescent COVID-19.

The chain combines TRBV15 with TRBJ2-1; the match to TRBD2 covers 12 bases. The V gene end was trimmed by 5 bases and the J gene end by 6 bases; junction bases not matched to a gene: 5. Germline CDR1 reads LNHNV; CDR2 reads YYDKDF (reference sequence). The CDR3 is 15 amino acids. CDR3 region: CATSLTSGRGNEQFF. DNA for the CDR3: TGTGCCACCAGCCTGACTAGCGGGAGAGGCAATGAGCAGTTCTTC. The entire variable domain, with the rest obtained from reference TRBV15 and TRBJ2-1, is as follows: DAMVIQNPRYQVTQFGKPVTLSCSQTLNHNVMYWYQQKSSQAPKLLFHYYDKDFNNEADTPDNFQSRRPNTSFCFLDIRSPGLGDTAMYLCATSLTSGRGNEQFFGPGTRLTVL.

This rearrangement joins TRBV29-1 to TRBJ2-4; tentatively, D is TRBD2 (5 bases). Trimming removed 3 bases at V and 8 bases at J, with 8 bases between. The CDR3 is 11 amino acids. Germline-derived CDR1 and CDR2 are SQVTM and ANQGSEA. The CDR3 loop reads CSVDRGDIQYF. The DNA of the CDR3 is TGCAGCGTTGACCGGGGAGACATTCAGTACTTC.

The rearrangement uses TRBV21-1 and TRBJ1-1; the table's D call of TRBD1 was not tested on the DNA. TRBV21-1 is tagged as a pseudogene. This CDR3 has 15 residues. The CDR3 reads CASRTFRGPNTEAFF. Here the CDR3 DNA reads TGTGCCAGCAGGACGTTCAGGGGGCCGAACACTGAAGCTTTCTTT.

V and J are TRBV3-1 (or the pseudogene TRBV3-2) and TRBJ2-7, with D perhaps TRBD1 (5 bases). There are 16 residues in the CDR3. Per the germline V gene, CDR1 is LGHDT and CDR2 is YNNKEL (reference sequence). V dropped 2 bases and J dropped 3 bases, with 17 bases sitting between them. The CDR3 DNA is TGTGCCAGCAGCCAACGACAGCGAACGATGTTCTACGAGCAGTACTTC. Protein: CASSQRQRTMFYEQYF.

The chain uses TRBV7-9 and TRBJ2-7, with D possibly matching TRBD2 (5 bases). CDR1 SEHNR and CDR2 FQNEAQ come from the germline V gene (reference sequence). The CDR3 consists of 13 residues. The V end lost 5 bases, the J end lost 3 bases, and 11 bases lay between the germline ends. CDR3 DNA: TGTGCCAGCAGCCTCGGGATAGACTACGAGCAGTACTTC. It yields the protein CASSLGIDYEQYF. The whole variable domain, filled in from reference TRBV7-9 and TRBJ2-7, reads DTGVSQNPRHKITKRGQNVTFRCDPISEHNRLYWYRQTLGQGPEFLTYFQNEAQLEKSRLLSDRFSAERPKGSFSTLEIQRTEQGDSAMYLCASSLGIDYEQYFGPGTRLTVT.

This chain joins TRBV5-4 and TRBJ2-7, with D tentatively TRBD2 (6 bases). The CDR3 totals 15 residues. V lost 3 bases to trimming and J lost 7 bases, with 20 bases between them. In germline, CDR1 is SGHNT, CDR2 YYREEE (reference sequence). CDR3 in amino acids: CASSSRDFPLGEQYF. DNA for the CDR3: TGTGCCAGCAGCTCCCGGGACTTCCCGTTAGGGGAGCAGTACTTC.

The chain combines TRBV29-1 with TRBJ1-2; 9 positions agree with TRBD1. V gave up 1 base and J gave up 4 bases; unmatched junction bases: 13. The CDR3 has 17 residues. The germline CDR1 and CDR2 sequences are SQVTM and ANQGSEA. This CDR3 is CSVEVSPGQGVSYGYTF. The CDR3 DNA reads TGCAGCGTTGAAGTTTCTCCGGGACAGGGTGTTTCCTATGGCTACACCTTC.

The chain employs TRBV25-1 and TRBJ1-4; D is unresolved. Trimming took off 4 bases at V and 2 bases at J, with 17 bases between the two ends. This CDR3 region has 17 residues. Per the germline V gene, CDR1 is MGHDK and CDR2 is SYGVNS. This CDR3 reads CASSAVRQGGTNEKLFF. The DNA for the CDR3 is TGTGCCAGCAGTGCCGTCAGGCAAGGAGGGACTAATGAAAAACTGTTTTTT.

This clone was found many times. The chain couples TRBV27 to TRBJ2-7; 11 positions agree with TRBD2. The germline V gene encodes CDR1 MNHEY and CDR2 SMNVEV (reference sequence). The CDR3 is 15 amino acids. V gave up 2 bases and J gave up 2 bases; unmatched junction bases: 2. The CDR3 DNA reads as TGTGCCAGCAGTTTAAAACTAGCGGGAGCCTACGAGCAGTACTTC. Protein product: CASSLKLAGAYEQYF.

V is TRBV3-1 (or the pseudogene TRBV3-2) and J is TRBJ1-2, with 9 bases matching TRBD1. Trimming at V came to 4 bases and at J to 7 bases, leaving 10 bases not matched to a gene. Germline loops: CDR1 LGHDT, CDR2 YNNKEL (reference sequence). The CDR3 loop spans 15 amino acids. The CDR3 sequence is CASSRSPGTGLGYTF. DNA for the CDR3: TGTGCCAGCAGCCGGTCCCCCGGGACAGGGCTTGGCTACACCTTC.

This chain joins TRBV6-5 and TRBJ1-4; a possible D gene is TRBD1 (6 bases). CDR3 length: 16 amino acids. Trimming shortened V by 3 bases and J by 10 bases, and 21 bases separated the two germline ends. Germline V gene sequence: CDR1 MNHEY, CDR2 SVGAGI. This chain's CDR3 is CASSYGSNRAQGKLFF. CDR3 nucleotide sequence: TGTGCCAGCAGTTATGGGTCGAACAGGGCTCAGGGAAAACTGTTTTTT.

V gene TRBV19 combines with J gene TRBJ1-1; D is uncertain. CDR1 is LNHDA, CDR2 SQIVND, per germline (reference sequence). The CDR3 covers 13 residues. Trimming left V 3 bases short and J 7 bases short, with 12 bases between. The DNA of the CDR3 is TGTGCCAGTAGTATCCTTGGCGGCTTTGAAGCTTTCTTT. As protein: CASSILGGFEAFF.

The chain is built from TRBV6-5 and TRBJ2-1, with TRBD1 as a possible D gene (5 bases). Germline V gene data show CDR1 as MNHEY and CDR2 as SVGAGI. The length of the CDR3 is 13 residues. With 2 bases removed from V and 9 bases from J, the gap between germline ends came to 11 bases. The CDR3 DNA reads as TGTGCCAGCAGTTACCACAATAGGGGTGAGCAGTTCTTC. Its protein product is CASSYHNRGEQFF.

The rearrangement uses TRBV5-8 and TRBJ2-6, with 7 nucleotides matching TRBD2. V shed 0 bases and J 2 bases; nucleotides not matched to a gene: 5. The CDR3 runs 17 residues. The germline gives CDR1 SGHTS, CDR2 YDEGEE. DNA of the CDR3: TGTGCCAGCAGCTTGGGAGCTGGGGGGGCTGGGGCCAACGTCCTGACTTTC. Its protein product is CASSLGAGGAGANVLTF.